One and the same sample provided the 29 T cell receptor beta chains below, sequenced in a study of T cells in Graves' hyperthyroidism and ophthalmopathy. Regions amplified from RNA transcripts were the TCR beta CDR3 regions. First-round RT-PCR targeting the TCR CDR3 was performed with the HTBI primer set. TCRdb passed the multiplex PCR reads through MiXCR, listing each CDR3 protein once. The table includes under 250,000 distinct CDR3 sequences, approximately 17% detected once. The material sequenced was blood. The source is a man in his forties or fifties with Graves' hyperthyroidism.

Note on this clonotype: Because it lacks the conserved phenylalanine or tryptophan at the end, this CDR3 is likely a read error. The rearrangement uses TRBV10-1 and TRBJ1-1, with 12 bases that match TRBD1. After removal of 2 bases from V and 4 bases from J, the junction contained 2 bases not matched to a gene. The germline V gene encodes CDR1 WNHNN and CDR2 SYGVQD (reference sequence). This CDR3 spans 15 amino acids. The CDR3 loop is CASSELGQGATEAFL. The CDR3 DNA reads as TGCGCCAGCAGTGAGCTGGGACAGGGGGCCACTGAAGCTTTCCTT.

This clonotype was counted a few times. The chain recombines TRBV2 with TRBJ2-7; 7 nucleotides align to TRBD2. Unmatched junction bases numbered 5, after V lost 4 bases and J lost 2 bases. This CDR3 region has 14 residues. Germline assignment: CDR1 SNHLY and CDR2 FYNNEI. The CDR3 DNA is TGTGCCAGCAGTGGGGAGGGTAGTCCCTACGAGCAGTACTTC. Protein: CASSGEGSPYEQYF.

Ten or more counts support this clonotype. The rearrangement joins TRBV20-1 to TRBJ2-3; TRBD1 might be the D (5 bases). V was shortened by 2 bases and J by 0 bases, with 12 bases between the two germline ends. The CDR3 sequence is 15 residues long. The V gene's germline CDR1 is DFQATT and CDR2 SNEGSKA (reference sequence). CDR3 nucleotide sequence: TGCAGTGCTAGAATAAGACAGAGTAGCACAGATACGCAGTATTTT. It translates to CSARIRQSSTDTQYF.

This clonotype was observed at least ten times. CDR3 protein: CASSELWGEYPYEQYF. The CDR3 DNA sequence: TGTGCCAGCAGTGAACTCTGGGGGGAGTACCCCTACGAGCAGTACTTC. This chain links TRBV6-1 with TRBJ2-7; D perhaps matches TRBD2 (6 bases). This CDR3 has 16 residues. V was shortened by 2 bases and J by 2 bases, with 16 bases between the two germline ends. Germline V gene lookup returns CDR1 MNHNS and CDR2 SASEGT.

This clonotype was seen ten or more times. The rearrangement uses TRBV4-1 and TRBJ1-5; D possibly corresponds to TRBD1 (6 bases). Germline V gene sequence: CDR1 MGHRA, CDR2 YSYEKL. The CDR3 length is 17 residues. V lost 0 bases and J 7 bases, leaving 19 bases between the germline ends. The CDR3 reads CASSQDLFRGGRQPQHF. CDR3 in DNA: TGCGCCAGCAGCCAAGATCTATTCAGGGGAGGTAGGCAGCCCCAGCATTTT.

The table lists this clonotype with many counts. Here the CDR3 DNA reads TGTGCCAGCAGTTTAGGGTTCTCCTACGAGCAGTACTTC. As protein: CASSLGFSYEQYF. The chain couples TRBV12-3 or TRBV12-4 to TRBJ2-7; D remains unclear. Trimming cost V 1 base and J 0 bases, with 4 bases left between them. The CDR3 runs 13 residues.

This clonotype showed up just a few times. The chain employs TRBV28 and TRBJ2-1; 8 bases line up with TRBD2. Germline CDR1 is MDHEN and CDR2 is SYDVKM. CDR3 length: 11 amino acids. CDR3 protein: CSGSSYNEQFF. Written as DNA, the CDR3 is TGTAGCGGGAGCTCCTACAATGAGCAGTTCTTC.

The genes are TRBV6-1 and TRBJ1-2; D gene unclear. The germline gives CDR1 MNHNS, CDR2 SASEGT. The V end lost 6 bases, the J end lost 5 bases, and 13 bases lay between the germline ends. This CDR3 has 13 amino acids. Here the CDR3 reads CASRSDGVYGYTF. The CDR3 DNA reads TGTGCCAGCAGATCTGACGGGGTTTATGGCTACACCTTC.

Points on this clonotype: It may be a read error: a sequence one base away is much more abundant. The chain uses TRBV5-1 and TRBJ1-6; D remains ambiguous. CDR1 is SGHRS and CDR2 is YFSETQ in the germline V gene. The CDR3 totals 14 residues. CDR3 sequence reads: CASSLGHDGSPLYF. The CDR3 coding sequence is TGCGCCAGCAGCTTGGGACACGACGGGTCACCCCTCTACTTT.

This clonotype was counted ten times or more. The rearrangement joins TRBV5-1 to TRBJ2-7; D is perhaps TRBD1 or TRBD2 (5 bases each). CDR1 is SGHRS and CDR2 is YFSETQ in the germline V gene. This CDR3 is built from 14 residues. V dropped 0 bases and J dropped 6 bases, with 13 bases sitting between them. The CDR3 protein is CASSLAWRGAEQYF. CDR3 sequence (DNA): TGCGCCAGCAGCTTGGCTTGGCGAGGGGCCGAGCAGTACTTC.

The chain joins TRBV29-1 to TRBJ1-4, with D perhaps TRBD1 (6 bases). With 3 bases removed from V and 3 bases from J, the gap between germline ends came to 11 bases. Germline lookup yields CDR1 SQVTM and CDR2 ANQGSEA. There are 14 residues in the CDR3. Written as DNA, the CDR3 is TGCAGCGTTGATGGGGGGCCATCTAATGAAAAACTGTTTTTT. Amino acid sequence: CSVDGGPSNEKLFF.

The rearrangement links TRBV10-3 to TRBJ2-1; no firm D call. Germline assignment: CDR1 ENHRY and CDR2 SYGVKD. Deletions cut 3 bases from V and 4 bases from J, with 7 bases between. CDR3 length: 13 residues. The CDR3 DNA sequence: TGTGCCATCAGTGATGTAGAGTACAATGAGCAGTTCTTC. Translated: CAISDVEYNEQFF.

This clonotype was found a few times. CDR3 protein: CASSLGSGPEQYF. The CDR3 DNA reads TGCGCCAGCAGCTTGGGGTCGGGCCCCGAGCAGTACTTC. The V call is TRBV5-1, the J call TRBJ2-7; D unresolved. V was trimmed by 0 bases and J by 6 bases, leaving 10 bases between them. From germline, CDR1 is SGHRS and CDR2 YFSETQ. CDR3 length: 13 amino acids.

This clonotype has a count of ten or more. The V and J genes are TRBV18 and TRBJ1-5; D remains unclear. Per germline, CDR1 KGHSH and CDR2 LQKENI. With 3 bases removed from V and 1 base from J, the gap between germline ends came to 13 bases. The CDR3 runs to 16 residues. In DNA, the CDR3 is TGTGCCAGCTCACCCAATTCCCGGGCAAGCAATCAGCCCCAGCATTTT. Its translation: CASSPNSRASNQPQHF.

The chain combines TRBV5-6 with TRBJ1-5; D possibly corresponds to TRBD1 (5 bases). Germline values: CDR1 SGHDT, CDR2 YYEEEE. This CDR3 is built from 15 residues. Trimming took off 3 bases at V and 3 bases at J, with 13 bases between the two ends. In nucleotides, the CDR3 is TGTGCCAGCAGCTCTTGGCCGGGGACCAATCAGCCCCAGCATTTT. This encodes CASSSWPGTNQPQHF.

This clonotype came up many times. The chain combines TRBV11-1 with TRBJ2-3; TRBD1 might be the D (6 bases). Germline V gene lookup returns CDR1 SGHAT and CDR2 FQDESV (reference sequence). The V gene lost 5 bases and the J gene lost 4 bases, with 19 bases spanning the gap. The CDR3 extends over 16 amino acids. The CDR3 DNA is TGTGCCAGCAGCCCGCGACAGGTCCGTGTCGCAGATACGCAGTATTTT. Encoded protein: CASSPRQVRVADTQYF.

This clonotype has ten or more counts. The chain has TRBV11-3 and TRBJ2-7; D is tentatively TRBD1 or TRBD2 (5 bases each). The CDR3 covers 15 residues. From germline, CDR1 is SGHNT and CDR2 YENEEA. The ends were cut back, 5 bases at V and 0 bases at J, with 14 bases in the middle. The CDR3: CASSPGRTISYEQYF. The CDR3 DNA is TGTGCCAGCAGCCCGGGACGGACCATCTCCTACGAGCAGTACTTC.

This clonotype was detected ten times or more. CDR3 residues: CASSGTSSYNEQFF. DNA for the CDR3: TGTGCCAGCAGCGGGACTAGCTCCTACAATGAGCAGTTCTTC. The chain links TRBV12-3 or TRBV12-4 to TRBJ2-1; 8 bases are a match to TRBD2. The CDR3 is 14 amino acids. The V segment lost 6 bases and the J segment 0 bases; nucleotides outside the gene matches: 1.

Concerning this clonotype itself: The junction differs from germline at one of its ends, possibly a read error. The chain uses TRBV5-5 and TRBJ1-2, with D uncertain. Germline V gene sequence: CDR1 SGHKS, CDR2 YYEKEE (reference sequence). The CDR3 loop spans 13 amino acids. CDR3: CAGSTGAGDGYTF. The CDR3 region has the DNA TGTGCCGGCAGCACGGGAGCCGGGGATGGCTACACCTTC. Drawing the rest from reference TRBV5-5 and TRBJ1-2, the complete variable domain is DAGVTQSPTHLIKTRGQQVTLRCSPISGHKSVSWYQQVLGQGPQFIFQYYEKEERGRGNFPDRFSARQFPNYSSELNVNALLLGDSALYLCAGSTGAGDGYTFGSGTRLTVV.

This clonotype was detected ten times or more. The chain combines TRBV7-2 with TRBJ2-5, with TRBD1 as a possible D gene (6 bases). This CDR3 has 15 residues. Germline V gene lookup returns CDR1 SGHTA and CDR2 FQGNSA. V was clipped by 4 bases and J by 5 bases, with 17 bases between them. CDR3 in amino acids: CASSSTPYRVETQYF. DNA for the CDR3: TGTGCCAGCAGCTCAACTCCTTACAGGGTTGAGACCCAGTACTTC.

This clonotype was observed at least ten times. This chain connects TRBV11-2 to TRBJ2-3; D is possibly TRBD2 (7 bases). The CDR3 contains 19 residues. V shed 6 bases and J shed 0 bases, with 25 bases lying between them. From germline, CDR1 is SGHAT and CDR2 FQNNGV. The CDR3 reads CASRTSFRTRGSSTDTQYF. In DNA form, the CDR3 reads TGTGCCAGCAGAACTTCGTTCCGGACTAGGGGGTCTAGCACAGATACGCAGTATTTT.

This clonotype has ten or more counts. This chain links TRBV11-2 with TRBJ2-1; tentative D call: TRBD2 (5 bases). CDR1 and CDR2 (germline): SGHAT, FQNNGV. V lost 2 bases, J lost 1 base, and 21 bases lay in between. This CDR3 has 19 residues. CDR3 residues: CASSLPQIYTRKSYNEQFF. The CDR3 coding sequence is TGTGCCAGCAGCTTACCCCAGATATATACTAGAAAATCCTACAATGAGCAGTTCTTC.

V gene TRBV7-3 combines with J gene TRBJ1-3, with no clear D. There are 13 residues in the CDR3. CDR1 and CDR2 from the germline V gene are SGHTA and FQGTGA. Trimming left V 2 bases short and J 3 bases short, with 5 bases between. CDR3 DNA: TGTGCCAGCAGCTTAGAACATGGAAACACCATATATTTT. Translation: CASSLEHGNTIYF.

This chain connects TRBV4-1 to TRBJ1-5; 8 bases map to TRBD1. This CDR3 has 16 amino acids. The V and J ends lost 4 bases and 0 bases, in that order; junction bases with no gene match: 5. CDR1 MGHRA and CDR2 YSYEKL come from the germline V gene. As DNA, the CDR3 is TGCGCCAGCAGCCTGCGGACAGGGCTTAGCAATCAGCCCCAGCATTTT. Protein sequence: CASSLRTGLSNQPQHF.

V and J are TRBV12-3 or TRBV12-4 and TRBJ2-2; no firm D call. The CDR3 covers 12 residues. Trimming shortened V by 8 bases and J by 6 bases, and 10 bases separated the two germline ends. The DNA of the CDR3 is TGTGCCAGCGGATTGGACGCCGGGGAGCTGTTTTTT. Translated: CASGLDAGELFF.

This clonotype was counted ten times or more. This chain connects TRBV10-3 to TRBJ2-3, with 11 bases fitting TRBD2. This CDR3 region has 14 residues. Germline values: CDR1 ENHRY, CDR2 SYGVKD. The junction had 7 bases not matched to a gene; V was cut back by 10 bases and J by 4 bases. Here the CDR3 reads CATKLAGVADTQYF. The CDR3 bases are TGTGCCACCAAACTAGCGGGAGTAGCAGATACGCAGTATTTT.

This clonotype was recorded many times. CDR3 sequence reads: CASSDLTGVAQYF. The CDR3 DNA reads TGTGCCAGCAGTGACCTAACCGGGGTGGCTCAGTACTTC. V usage is TRBV2 and J usage is TRBJ2-5; D may be TRBD2 (5 bases). V was trimmed by 3 bases and J by 11 bases, leaving 16 bases between them. The V gene's germline CDR1 is SNHLY and CDR2 FYNNEI. CDR3 size: 13 residues. Filled out from reference TRBV2 and TRBJ2-5, the complete variable domain reads EPEVTQTPSHQVTQMGQEVILRCVPISNHLYFYWYRQILGQKVEFLVSFYNNEISEKSEIFDDQFSVERPDGSNFTLKIRSTKLEDSAMYFCASSDLTGVAQYFGPGTRLLVL.

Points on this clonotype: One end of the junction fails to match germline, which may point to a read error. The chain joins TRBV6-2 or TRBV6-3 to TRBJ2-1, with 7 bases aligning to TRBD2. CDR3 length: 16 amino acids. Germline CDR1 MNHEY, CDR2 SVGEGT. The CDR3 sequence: CASSSPTSRSANEQLF. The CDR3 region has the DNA TGTGCCAGCAGTTCCCCGACTAGCAGGAGTGCGAATGAGCAGCTCTTC.

The CDR3 is CASSLETRRSTNEKLFF. As DNA, the CDR3 is TGCGCCAGCAGCTTGGAAACCAGGAGATCAACTAATGAAAAACTGTTTTTT. V and J are TRBV5-1 and TRBJ1-4; D uncertain. Trimming removed 0 bases from V and 0 bases from J, with 12 bases in between. The germline gives CDR1 SGHRS, CDR2 YFSETQ. The CDR3 loop spans 17 amino acids.